The 30 T cell receptor beta chains given below trace back to one sample, sequenced in a study of T cell responses to AZD1222 COVID-19 vaccine. Some clones are missing from TCRdb's copy, which holds only in-frame ones; the method was immunoSEQ multiplex PCR. In the table there are 97,000 or so clones, roughly 88% of which are singletons. The input for sequencing was peripheral blood, taken on day 0 of AZD1222 vaccination. These receptors were collected from an adult in good health.

This clone was seen more than once but under ten times. The CDR3 region is CASSQDRVQGYTF. The CDR3, as DNA: TGCGCCAGCAGCCAAGATCGAGTTCAAGGCTACACCTTC. The chain is built from TRBV4-3 and TRBJ1-2; D gene unclear. Per germline, CDR1 LGHNA and CDR2 YSLEER. This CDR3 has 13 amino acids. V was cut by 0 bases and J by 8 bases, with 10 bases left in between.

This clone has a handful of counts. This rearrangement joins TRBV7-9 to TRBJ1-4; D is possibly TRBD1 (5 bases). Germline loops: CDR1 SEHNR, CDR2 FQNEAQ (reference sequence). This CDR3 has 16 residues. V gave up 5 bases and J gave up 1 base, with 14 bases separating them. The CDR3 bases are TGTGCCAGCAGCCCGGAGAGGGGAATAACTAATGAAAAACTGTTTTTT. Residues: CASSPERGITNEKLFF.

This clone was counted a few times. The chain uses TRBV6-5 and TRBJ1-3, with D maybe TRBD1 (6 bases). CDR1 and CDR2 from the germline V gene are MNHEY and SVGAGI. Deletions cut 6 bases from V and 0 bases from J, with 12 bases between. CDR3 size: 15 residues. The CDR3 nucleotides are TGTGCCAGCAGGGGGGACATCGGCTCTGGAAACACCATATATTTT. Its protein is CASRGDIGSGNTIYF.

The chain links TRBV27 to TRBJ2-7; D unclear. Germline-derived CDR1 and CDR2 are MNHEY and SMNVEV (reference sequence). V lost 6 bases, J lost 1 base, and 10 bases lay in between. The CDR3 runs 13 residues. CDR3 amino acids: CASSLIGSYEQYF. The CDR3 DNA reads as TGTGCCAGCAGCCTCATCGGGTCCTACGAGCAGTACTTC.

This clone was detected only a few times. The rearrangement uses TRBV2 and TRBJ2-1, with D unclear. The germline V gene encodes CDR1 SNHLY and CDR2 FYNNEI. Trimming took 8 bases from V and 5 from J, leaving 4 bases between them. The CDR3 consists of 10 residues. The CDR3 protein is CASDDNEQFF. DNA for the CDR3: TGTGCCAGCGACGACAATGAGCAGTTCTTC.

This sequence joins TRBV28 and TRBJ1-5; D gene unclear. V was clipped by 6 bases and J by 6 bases, with 15 bases between them. Germline V gene lookup returns CDR1 MDHEN and CDR2 SYDVKM. This CDR3 comprises 14 residues. The CDR3 region is CASRSIRERQPQHF. In nucleotides, the CDR3 is TGTGCCAGCAGATCAATACGCGAACGTCAGCCCCAGCATTTT.

This clone was observed a single time. This chain uses TRBV28 with TRBJ1-2; tentatively, D is TRBD1 (6 bases). This CDR3 is built from 15 residues. Germline lookup yields CDR1 MDHEN and CDR2 SYDVKM. Trimming took 6 bases from V and 4 from J, leaving 18 bases between them. CDR3 in amino acids: CASSRRQEWSYGYTF. The CDR3 DNA sequence: TGTGCCAGCAGCCGAAGACAGGAATGGTCCTATGGCTACACCTTC.

The chain has TRBV11-2 and TRBJ2-1, with D possibly matching TRBD2 (6 bases). The V end was cut by 5 bases, the J end by 7 bases, with 18 bases between. Germline assignment: CDR1 SGHAT and CDR2 FQNNGV. The CDR3 is 15 residues long. CDR3 amino acids: CASSPPRLGSNEQFF. The CDR3 DNA follows: TGTGCCAGCAGCCCGCCCAGACTAGGGTCGAATGAGCAGTTCTTC.

In the case of this clone: The sample has other DNA sequences that encode this CDR3 too. This chain links TRBV27 with TRBJ2-2, with D unclear. Germline assignment: CDR1 MNHEY and CDR2 SMNVEV (reference sequence). Trimming removed 5 bases at V and 0 bases at J, with 10 bases between. This CDR3 has 15 amino acids. The CDR3 protein is CASSLTGSNTGELFF. The CDR3 bases are TGTGCCAGCAGTCTAACTGGGTCGAACACCGGGGAGCTGTTTTTT.

A few counts support this clone. This chain joins TRBV2 and TRBJ2-2; TRBD2 matches at 10 bases. CDR1 and CDR2 (germline): SNHLY, FYNNEI. V dropped 11 bases and J dropped 5; count of bases not matched to a gene: 8. CDR3 length equals 14 residues. CDR3 loop: CAAYLGLATGELFF. As DNA, the CDR3 is TGTGCCGCATACCTGGGACTAGCGACCGGGGAGCTGTTTTTT.

This chain connects TRBV7-3 to TRBJ2-7, with 7 bases that match TRBD1. V lost 4 bases, J lost 0 bases, and 3 bases stayed unmatched. Germline CDR1 is SGHTA and CDR2 is FQGTGA. The CDR3 loop spans 14 amino acids. The CDR3 reads CASSSTGDSYEQYF. The CDR3 DNA reads TGTGCCAGCAGCTCTACAGGGGACTCCTACGAGCAGTACTTC.

This clone was recorded a few times. This chain connects TRBV11-3 to TRBJ2-1, with D hard to call. The CDR3 has 14 residues. V dropped 1 base and J dropped 0 bases, with 4 bases sitting between them. Germline V lookup: CDR1 SGHNT, CDR2 YENEEA. In DNA, the CDR3 is TGTGCCAGCAGCTTAGGGAGCTCCTACAATGAGCAGTTCTTC. As protein: CASSLGSSYNEQFF.

This chain links TRBV12-3 or TRBV12-4 with TRBJ1-1; D call uncertain. Trimming took off 8 bases at V and 3 bases at J, with 13 bases between the two ends. The CDR3 has 13 amino acids. CDR3 nucleotides: TGTGCCAGCTCGGTCACCCTACACACTGAAGCTTTCTTT. Its translation: CASSVTLHTEAFF.

The genes are TRBV27 and TRBJ1-2; perhaps TRBD1 as D (6 bases). CDR1 and CDR2 from the germline V gene are MNHEY and SMNVEV (reference sequence). The germline V and J ends were trimmed by 5 bases and 2 bases, with 15 bases remaining between them. This CDR3 is 15 amino acids long. The CDR3 here is CASSPTGYLNYGYTF. Here the CDR3 DNA reads TGTGCCAGCAGTCCAACAGGGTATTTGAACTATGGCTACACCTTC.

The chain employs TRBV6-2 or TRBV6-3 and TRBJ2-1; either TRBD1 or TRBD2 may supply D (5 bases each). Per germline, CDR1 MNHEY and CDR2 SVGEGT. This CDR3 is built from 15 residues. Trimming pared 2 bases from V and 2 bases from J, leaving 10 bases between. CDR3 DNA: TGTGCCAGCAGTTACCGGGACGCGGCCTACAATGAGCAGTTCTTC. Residues: CASSYRDAAYNEQFF.

This chain joins TRBV12-3 or TRBV12-4 and TRBJ2-7, with 8 nucleotides matching TRBD1. This CDR3 region has 13 residues. Unmatched junction bases numbered 2, after V lost 4 bases and J lost 3 bases. The CDR3, as DNA: TGTGCCAGCAGTTCCACAGGGGGCTACGAGCAGTACTTC. Residues: CASSSTGGYEQYF.

The chain uses TRBV29-1 and TRBJ1-1; the D is unclear. Trimming left V 1 base short and J 1 base short, with 4 bases between. Per the germline V gene, CDR1 is SQVTM and CDR2 is ANQGSEA. This CDR3 has 12 residues. The CDR3: CSVEVRNTEAFF. DNA of the CDR3: TGCAGCGTTGAAGTCAGGAACACTGAAGCTTTCTTT.

The rearrangement joins TRBV10-3 to TRBJ1-1; 7 bases match TRBD1. The ends lost 1 base at V and 5 bases at J; junction bases unmatched: 1. Germline values: CDR1 ENHRY, CDR2 SYGVKD. The CDR3 loop spans 13 amino acids. CDR3: CAISELGQTEAFF. The DNA for the CDR3 is TGTGCCATCAGTGAGTTGGGACAGACTGAAGCTTTCTTT.

This chain's CDR3 is CAISESGQEASPLHF. DNA for the CDR3: TGTGCCATCAGTGAGTCGGGACAGGAGGCTTCACCCCTCCACTTT. V is TRBV10-3 and J is TRBJ1-6; 8 bases fit TRBD1. Losses at the gene ends were 0 bases for V and 9 bases for J; bases not matched to a gene: 4. Germline assignment: CDR1 ENHRY and CDR2 SYGVKD. The CDR3 has 15 amino acids.

This chain uses TRBV6-5 with TRBJ1-2; no firm D call. The V and J ends lost 7 bases and 0 bases respectively, with 15 bases between them. This CDR3 has 15 residues. Per the germline V gene, CDR1 is MNHEY and CDR2 is SVGAGI. CDR3 sequence (DNA): TGTGCCAGCACAAGGGAAGTCAGCGCTAACTATGGCTACACCTTC. Residues: CASTREVSANYGYTF.

The chain uses TRBV27 and TRBJ1-5; TRBD1 matches 8 bases. Germline trimming cut 5 bases from V and 4 bases from J; bases unmatched to any gene: 10. Germline V gene data show CDR1 as MNHEY and CDR2 as SMNVEV (reference sequence). The CDR3 is made up of 16 amino acids. CDR3 nucleotide sequence: TGTGCCAGCAGTGAACCGGGACAGGAGGATAATCAGCCCCAGCATTTT. Encoded protein: CASSEPGQEDNQPQHF.

This clone was counted once. The rearrangement joins TRBV5-1 to TRBJ1-1; unclear D gene. The CDR3 sequence is 13 residues long. Trimming removed 4 bases at V and 2 bases at J, with 9 bases between. Per germline, CDR1 SGHRS and CDR2 YFSETQ. CDR3 nucleotides: TGCGCCAGCAGCCTAGCGAGAAACACTGAAGCTTTCTTT. Amino acids: CASSLARNTEAFF.

This sequence joins TRBV5-1 and TRBJ2-3, with 10 bases aligning to TRBD2. Germline CDR1 is SGHRS and CDR2 is YFSETQ. The CDR3 covers 15 residues. J gave up 4 bases and V 2 bases, and 4 bases lay outside the gene matches. CDR3 sequence reads: CASSLLAGIADTQYF. Here the CDR3 DNA reads TGCGCCAGCAGCTTACTAGCGGGAATTGCAGATACGCAGTATTTT.

This chain uses TRBV18 with TRBJ1-1; a weak D match, TRBD1 (6 bases). This CDR3 comprises 14 residues. In germline, CDR1 is KGHSH, CDR2 LQKENI. The V end was cut by 6 bases, the J end by 0 bases, with 11 bases between. This CDR3 is CASSRGRMNTEAFF. CDR3 DNA sequence: TGTGCCAGCTCCAGGGGACGGATGAACACTGAAGCTTTCTTT.

The gene calls are TRBV11-2 and TRBJ2-2, with D unresolved. V lost 2 bases, J lost 2 bases, and 6 bases lay in between. Germline CDR1 reads SGHAT; CDR2 reads FQNNGV. This CDR3 has 14 residues. The CDR3 here is CASSLIVNTGELFF. Written as DNA, the CDR3 is TGTGCCAGCAGCTTAATTGTCAACACCGGGGAGCTGTTTTTT. Full variable domain (remainder filled in from reference TRBV11-2 and TRBJ2-2): EAGVAQSPRYKIIEKRQSVAFWCNPISGHATLYWYQQILGQGPKLLIQFQNNGVVDDSQLPKDRFSAERLKGVDSTLKIQPAKLEDSAVYLCASSLIVNTGELFFGEGSRLTVL.

J is TRBJ1-1 and V is TRBV7-9, with 10 bases lining up with TRBD1. The CDR3 runs to 15 residues. The germline gives CDR1 SEHNR, CDR2 FQNEAQ (reference sequence). V was clipped by 1 base and J by 4 bases; unmatched bases: 3. The CDR3 reads CASSLVRQGATEAFF. CDR3 in DNA: TGTGCCAGCAGCTTAGTTAGACAGGGGGCCACTGAAGCTTTCTTT.

Of note for this clone: Mismatch with germline at one junction end may stem from a read error. The chain joins TRBV9 to TRBJ2-2, with 7 bases identical to TRBD1. The CDR3 has 14 residues. Germline-derived CDR1 and CDR2 are SGDLS and YYNGEE. For the CDR3, the DNA is TGTGCCAGCAGCGTGGACAGGAACCCCGGGGAGCTGTTTTTT. It yields the protein CASSVDRNPGELFF.

This clone was recorded once. The rearrangement joins TRBV24-1 to TRBJ2-3; TRBD2 aligns across 11 bases. The CDR3 has 18 amino acids. V was pared by 3 bases and J by 3 bases, with 10 bases of the junction left unmatched. Germline V gene sequence: CDR1 KGHDR, CDR2 SFDVKD. CDR3 nucleotides: TGTGCCACCAGTGATGCCATGGGGGTAGCGGGAGGGACAGATACGCAGTATTTT. Amino acid sequence: CATSDAMGVAGGTDTQYF.

The V call is TRBV7-9, the J call TRBJ2-1, with 13 positions matching TRBD2. The V gene's germline CDR1 is SEHNR and CDR2 FQNEAQ (reference sequence). The junction had 13 bases not matched to a gene; V was cut back by 5 bases and J by 9 bases. The CDR3 extends over 17 amino acids. CDR3 region: CASSTVRTSGRISEQFF. The CDR3 DNA sequence: TGTGCCAGCAGCACTGTCCGGACTAGCGGGAGAATTAGTGAGCAGTTCTTC.

V gene TRBV4-1 combines with J gene TRBJ1-2; TRBD1 matches at 9 bases. The germline CDR1 and CDR2 sequences are MGHRA and YSYEKL. V lost 0 bases to trimming and J lost 2 bases; unmatched junction nucleotides: 4. The CDR3 contains 16 residues. The CDR3 nucleotides read TGCGCCAGCAGCCAAGAGTTTGGGACAGGGAACTATGGCTACACCTTC. Amino acid sequence: CASSQEFGTGNYGYTF.